Listed below are T cell receptor beta chains from one sample, sequenced in a study of shared clonotypes between healthy human individuals. The protocol was immunoSEQ multiplex PCR, while the TCRdb copy is restricted to in-frame clones and leaves out a portion. The data show 230,000 or so clones, approximately 65% seen once. What was sequenced was memory CD4+ T cells sorted from blood. These receptor sequences come from a man aged 25 to 40 in good health. CDR3s include the opening cysteine and the closing phenylalanine or tryptophan. Fields, in order: D gene, V gene, clone size, J gene, CDR3 protein, CDR3 DNA. D genes are given only for firm matches. Size values are once, few and many counts, or a class for expanded clones, and some rows have none.

TRBD1,TRBV6-5,-,TRBJ1-2,CASSSTGDSGGYTF,TGTGCCAGCAGTTCTACAGGGGACTCAGGAGGCTACACCTTC
-,TRBV2,-,TRBJ2-1,CASGTYNEQFF,TGTGCCAGCGGGACTTACAATGAGCAGTTCTTC
TRBD1,TRBV19,-,TRBJ2-1,CASIDRARNNEQFF,TGTGCCAGTATCGACAGGGCTCGAAACAATGAGCAGTTCTTC
-,TRBV11-3,-,TRBJ2-3,CASSLELADTQYF,TGTGCCAGCAGCTTAGAACTGGCCGATACGCAGTATTTT
-,TRBV30,-,TRBJ2-3,CAWSVTLGDTQYF,TGTGCCTGGAGTGTAACCCTTGGGGATACGCAGTATTTT
-,TRBV6-5,-,TRBJ2-1,CASRRQDETYNEQFF,TGTGCCAGCAGACGCCAGGACGAAACCTACAATGAGCAGTTCTTC
-,TRBV28,many,TRBJ2-1,CASSSPGRGRNEQFF,TGTGCCAGCAGTTCCCCCGGGCGGGGTAGGAATGAGCAGTTCTTC
TRBD1,TRBV18,-,TRBJ2-7,CASSIRGTGGINEQYF,TGTGCCAGCTCAATCCGGGGGACAGGGGGAATCAACGAGCAGTACTTC
-,TRBV5-1,-,TRBJ2-2,CASSLQADGELFF,TGCGCCAGCAGCTTGCAGGCTGACGGGGAGCTGTTTTTT
-,TRBV27,-,TRBJ1-2,CASRHDIYGYTF,TGTGCCAGCAGGCACGACATCTATGGCTACACCTTC
TRBD1,TRBV6-6,-,TRBJ2-1,CASSPGQAVINEQFF,TGTGCCAGCAGCCCCGGACAGGCGGTAATCAATGAGCAGTTCTTC
-,TRBV5-1,once,TRBJ2-1,CASSLLSLQYDNEQFF,TGCGCCAGCAGCCTTCTTTCATTACAGTACGACAATGAGCAGTTCTTC
-,TRBV5-1,once,TRBJ2-1,CASSLARTTNNEQFF,TGCGCCAGCAGCTTGGCCCGGACCACGAACAATGAGCAGTTCTTC
-,TRBV19,-,TRBJ1-1,CASSMGGRGTEAFF,TGTGCCAGTAGTATGGGGGGTCGCGGCACTGAAGCTTTCTTT
TRBD2,TRBV11-1,many,TRBJ2-3,CASSPRTSGTDTDTQYF,TGTGCCAGCAGCCCCCGGACTAGCGGGACCGACACAGATACGCAGTATTTT
TRBD2,TRBV28,-,TRBJ2-7,CASSEIRTSGRYEQYF,TGTGCCAGCAGTGAGATCAGGACTAGCGGAAGGTACGAGCAGTACTTC
TRBD2,TRBV19,few,TRBJ2-3,CASSMGGRSRTDTQYF,TGTGCCAGTAGTATGGGCGGGAGGTCCCGGACAGATACGCAGTATTTT
TRBD1,TRBV6-1,-,TRBJ1-2,CASSVSGGGYGYTF,TGTGCCAGCAGTGTATCAGGGGGCGGCTATGGCTACACCTTC
TRBD1,TRBV18,-,TRBJ1-1,CASSPQGQGLTEAFF,TGTGCCAGCTCACCCCAGGGACAGGGGTTAACTGAAGCTTTCTTT
-,TRBV7-2,once,TRBJ2-3,CASSLAITDTQYF,TGTGCCAGCAGCTTAGCGATCACAGATACGCAGTATTTT
TRBD1,TRBV5-1,few,TRBJ2-3,CASSAGQGSADTQYF,TGCGCCAGCAGCGCGGGACAGGGTTCGGCAGATACGCAGTATTTT
TRBD1,TRBV19,once,TRBJ1-5,CASSPPRPTGSFPRTLYSNQPQHF,TGTGCCAGTAGTCCCCCCCGACCGACAGGGTCCTTTCCAAGAACCCTTTATAGCAATCAGCCCCAGCATTTT
TRBD2,TRBV10-3,few,TRBJ2-1,CAISEWLAGDNEQFF,TGTGCCATCAGTGAGTGGCTAGCGGGTGATAATGAGCAGTTCTTC
-,TRBV5-1,once,TRBJ1-1,CASSPTRGNTEAFF,TGCGCCAGCAGCCCGACAAGGGGGAACACTGAAGCTTTCTTT
-,TRBV7-2,medium-sized,TRBJ2-2,CASTNTGELFF,TGTGCCAGCACTAACACCGGGGAGCTGTTTTTT
TRBD2,TRBV29-1,once,TRBJ2-7,CSVKAGADTSYEQYF,TGCAGCGTCAAAGCGGGAGCCGACACTTCCTACGAGCAGTACTTC
-,TRBV7-3,-,TRBJ1-1,CASSLTGSSTEAFF,TGTGCCAGCAGCCTAACAGGGTCCAGTACTGAAGCTTTCTTT
-,TRBV6-5,-,TRBJ1-5,CASRHHRYSNQPQHF,TGTGCCAGCAGACACCACAGGTATAGCAATCAGCCCCAGCATTTT
-,TRBV6-1,-,TRBJ2-5,CASSAGLFGETQYF,TGTGCCAGCAGTGCCGGGCTTTTTGGGGAGACCCAGTACTTC